This T cell receptor beta chain was sequenced during a study of metastatic and nonmetastatic thyroid tumors (dated by TCRdb to between 2020 and 2021). With respect to the entire study: Repertoires from peripheral blood and from tumor or nodule tissue samples of malignant and benign thyroid patients were compared.

The V end loses 5 bases and the J end loses 2 bases, and a stretch of 9 bases separates them. Via the germline V gene, CDR1 is MNHNS and CDR2 SASEGT. There are 13 amino acids in the CDR3, from cysteine to phenylalanine inclusive. Of all the DNA, just the CDR3 is kept, 39 bases in frame from base 1. No patient had received any treatment before thyroid surgery. The study retrospectively analysed patient clinical samples collected from about 2012 to 2018 using T-cell receptor beta sequencing. Overall study results and their limits: In both blood and tumor samples, TCR beta diversity was reported to be significantly higher in malignant tumors than in benign nodules.

This clone was counted between two and nine times. The clone's antigen remains unknown. The input lacks base qualities; no much larger clone sits a single base away. Library method: PCR. Sequencing used an Illumina HiSeq 4000. High-throughput sequencing was used to profile the TCR beta-chain CDR3 region of every patient. Per the authors' processing: A classifier to discriminate distant-metastatic papillary thyroid cancer patients was built from CDR3 differences across clinicopathological groups. The Shannon index was used to measure repertoire diversity, and the Morisita-Horn index was used to measure how similar tumor and blood repertoires were. In-frame beta chains were kept once TCRdb had trimmed the public reads at Q25 with fastp and called clones with MiXCR. The V and J calls reflect TCRdb's pipeline rather than the authors' work. For this sample the table gives approximately 17,000 clones, of which about 25% were detected only once. In total, the top ten clones hold 15% of the sample.

Sequenced: adjacent normal tissue. The V gene is TRBV6-1 and the J gene is TRBJ1-1, with no reliable assignment of the D segment. This clonotype originated in a female donor with papillary thyroid cancer or a benign thyroid nodule (not recorded which). Some clones in this sample may be carry-over from other donors' samples. The bases are TGTGCCAGCAGTAACTACAGAAACACTGAAGCTTTCTTT. This is translated as CASSNYRNTEAFF.